This note documents a single T cell receptor (beta chain) sequence. V shed 6 bases, J shed 6 bases, and the junction held 4 bases outside the gene matches. This CDR3 contains 12 residues. In the original processing: Reference gene primers were amplified, and this amplification served to estimate nucleated cell counts. Generated by immunoSEQ multiplex PCR, the TCRdb table keeps only in-frame clones and is missing some. V and J calls plus clone size are reproduced from that table; the DNA served to infer D and trimming. Among approximately 140,000 clones listed, around 90% were seen once. The sample is drawn from a study of blood T cell repertoires in COVID-19. Study details: PBMCs, B-cell-depleted T cells, or T cells provided the cDNA or gDNA that made up the material.

Seattle's cohort entered during active infection and was followed longitudinally. Sequencing input: peripheral blood. The chain joins TRBV12-3 or TRBV12-4 to TRBJ2-7; 8 positions agree with TRBD1. The receptor was isolated from a human donor with COVID-19, enrolled during active disease. The donor label of this sample is uncertain. The CDR3 DNA is TGTGCCAGCAGCCAGGACAGGGTCGAGCAGTACTTC. As protein: CASSQDRVEQYF.